This record covers a single TCR beta chain. Its antigen is not known. The sample belongs to a study of OX40 agonist ivuxolimab in advanced cancers. Study outcomes and limitations: Among the lowest levels of clonal expansion were found in partial responders at 0.1-3.0 mg/kg. CD4+ T cells averaged fewer expanded clones than CD8+ T cells.

Profiled with immunoSEQ multiplex PCR; TCRdb holds only in-frame clones, not every one. The repertoire includes roughly 70,000 clones, around 90% of them detected once, and about 0.7% sits in the top ten. This clonotype originated in an adult with an advanced solid tumor such as melanoma, head and neck, liver or kidney cancer. Sample: CD4+ or CD8+ T cells sorted from blood, taken in a trial of the OX40 agonist ivuxolimab.

The DNA of the CDR3 is TGTGCCAGCAGCTTGGCGGGCAGGGATCATCAGCCCCAGCATTTT. It codes for CASSLAGRDHQPQHF. The V and J genes are TRBV11-2 and TRBJ1-5; TRBD1 is a possible D gene (5 bases). Trimming shortened V by 3 bases and J by 5 bases, and 14 bases separated the two germline ends. CDR1 is SGHAT and CDR2 is FQNNGV in the germline V gene. The CDR3 is 15 residues long.